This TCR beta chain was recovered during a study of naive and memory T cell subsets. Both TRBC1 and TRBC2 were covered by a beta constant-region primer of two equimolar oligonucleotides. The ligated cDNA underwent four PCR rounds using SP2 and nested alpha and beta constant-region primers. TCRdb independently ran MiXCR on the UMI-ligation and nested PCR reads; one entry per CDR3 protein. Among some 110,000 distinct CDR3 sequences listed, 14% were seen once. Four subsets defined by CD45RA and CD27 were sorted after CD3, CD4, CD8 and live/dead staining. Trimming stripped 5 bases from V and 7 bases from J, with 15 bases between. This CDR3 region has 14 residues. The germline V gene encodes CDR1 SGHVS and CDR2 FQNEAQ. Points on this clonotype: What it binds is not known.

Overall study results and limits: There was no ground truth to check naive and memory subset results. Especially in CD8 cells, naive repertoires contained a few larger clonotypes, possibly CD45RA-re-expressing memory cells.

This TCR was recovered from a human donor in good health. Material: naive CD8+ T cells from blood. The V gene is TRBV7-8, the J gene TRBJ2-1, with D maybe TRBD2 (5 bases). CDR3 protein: CASSPGLGSNEQFF. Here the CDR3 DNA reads TGTGCCAGCAGCCCAGGACTGGGATCGAATGAGCAGTTCTTC.